This TCR beta chain stems from a study of cytomegalovirus exposure and HLA in healthy donors. Study-level findings and limits: Indistinguishable V segments such as TRBV6-2 and TRBV6-3 were excluded.

The CDR3 has 12 amino acids. Trimming took 2 bases from V and 6 from J, leaving 7 bases between them. Germline lookup yields CDR1 MGHDK and CDR2 SYGVNS. Notes on this clone: The target antigen is unknown.

PCR was performed using 60 Vbeta and 13 Jbeta primers. Authors' data handling: In a later analysis, the count reached 74 million or so unique TCR beta chains, with approximately 10 million shared. Sequencing used immunoSEQ multiplex PCR; TCRdb keeps in-frame clones, though not all of them. That table is the source of V, J and clone size, and D and trimming were worked out from the DNA. This table has about 150,000 clones, approximately 85% appearing once. The TCR comes from a girl aged 5-17 years in good health and CMV-seropositive. The chain employs TRBV25-1 and TRBJ1-2; D gene uncertain. The material sequenced was PBMCs. The CDR3 reads CASSEGPNGYTF. CDR3 in DNA: TGTGCCAGCAGTGAAGGCCCCAATGGCTACACCTTC.